Shown below are 27 T cell receptor beta chains from a single sample sequenced in a study of OX40 agonist ivuxolimab in advanced cancers. Libraries came from the immunoSEQ multiplex PCR assay. This immuneACCESS table, as held by TCRdb, lists in-frame sequences with V and J called but not all clones. Of the missing ones, under half trace to an unresolved V gene in checked studies; the others have no known cause. Within this sample are 50,000 to 65,000 clones, with 87% of them counted one time only. Approximately 0.8% of the sample rests with the top ten. The sample in question was CD4+ or CD8+ T cells sorted from blood, obtained in a trial of the OX40 agonist ivuxolimab. All receptors derive from an adult with an advanced solid tumor such as melanoma, head and neck, liver or kidney cancer.

The V call is TRBV30, the J call TRBJ1-1; 11 bases fit TRBD1. The CDR3 is made up of 12 amino acids. CDR1 GTSNPN and CDR2 SVGIG come from the germline V gene (reference sequence). Trimming took 8 bases from V and 5 from J; bases not matched to a gene: 4. For the CDR3, the DNA is TGTGCCAGCGGGACAGGGGGTACTGAAGCTTTCTTT. Translated, it gives CASGTGGTEAFF.

This clone was seen a single time. This sequence joins TRBV6-1 and TRBJ2-7; no definite D call. The CDR3 is 13 residues long. Trimming stripped 2 bases from V and 3 bases from J, with 8 bases between. Germline values: CDR1 MNHNS, CDR2 SASEGT. The CDR3 bases are TGTGCCAGCAGTGAAAATGTGGGCTACGAGCAGTACTTC. It is translated as CASSENVGYEQYF.

The genes are TRBV27 and TRBJ1-5; TRBD1 matches 7 bases. Trimming took 5 bases from V and 0 from J; bases not matched to a gene: 7. The CDR3 spans 16 residues. CDR1 and CDR2 (germline): MNHEY, SMNVEV (reference sequence). As DNA, the CDR3 is TGTGCCAGCAGTGAAGACAGGGACACTAGCAATCAGCCCCAGCATTTT. Its translation: CASSEDRDTSNQPQHF.

The chain joins TRBV5-1 to TRBJ1-6; the match to TRBD1 covers 11 bases. The CDR3 is made up of 15 amino acids. The germline gives CDR1 SGHRS, CDR2 YFSETQ. Trimming at V came to 3 bases and at J to 8 bases, leaving 4 bases not matched to a gene. CDR3 bases: TGCGCCAGCAGCTCTCGGACAGGGGGCGATTCACCCCTCCACTTT. This sequence encodes CASSSRTGGDSPLHF.

This chain uses TRBV6-4 with TRBJ2-3, with D perhaps TRBD2 (6 bases). This CDR3 is 15 amino acids long. Germline CDR1 MRHNA, CDR2 SNTAGT. V lost 1 base and J lost 5, with 13 bases in between. The CDR3 nucleotides read TGTGCCAGCAGTGACTATGCGGGCGGGGAAGATACGCAGTATTTT. This encodes CASSDYAGGEDTQYF.

The chain has TRBV12-1 and TRBJ2-1; TRBD2, the D gene given by the table, was not confirmed from the DNA. TRBV12-1 is labeled a pseudogene. This CDR3 comprises 14 residues. This CDR3 reads CASSPGFVSNEQFF. In DNA form, the CDR3 reads TGTGCCAGCAGCCCCGGGTTTGTATCTAATGAGCAGTTCTTC.

V and J are TRBV18 and TRBJ2-2; 8 bases are shared with TRBD1. CDR1 and CDR2 (germline): KGHSH, LQKENI. This CDR3 has 14 amino acids. V lost 6 bases and J lost 6; bases outside the gene matches: 6. CDR3 in amino acids: CASSPGQVAGELFF. CDR3 sequence (DNA): TGTGCCAGCTCTCCGGGACAGGTGGCCGGGGAGCTGTTTTTT.

The rearrangement uses TRBV5-6 and TRBJ2-7; 9 bases are a match to TRBD2. CDR1 is SGHDT, CDR2 YYEEEE, per germline. Trimming at V came to 1 base and at J to 5 bases, leaving 4 bases not matched to a gene. The CDR3 spans 14 residues. As DNA, the CDR3 is TGTGCCAGCAGCTTGACTAGCGGGCCGGACGAGCAGTACTTC. The encoded protein is CASSLTSGPDEQYF.

The J gene is TRBJ2-5, the V gene TRBV5-8; TRBD1 or TRBD2 may be the D gene (5 bases each). Deletions cut 0 bases from V and 4 bases from J, with 16 bases between. This CDR3 is built from 16 residues. CDR1 SGHTS and CDR2 YDEGEE come from the germline V gene. CDR3 amino acids: CASSLGSGTGVETQYF. In DNA form, the CDR3 reads TGTGCCAGCAGCTTGGGGTCCGGGACCGGGGTAGAGACCCAGTACTTC.

The chain joins TRBV15 to TRBJ2-7; a weak D match, TRBD1 (6 bases). This CDR3 contains 15 residues. The V gene's germline CDR1 is LNHNV and CDR2 YYDKDF (reference sequence). Deletions cut 4 bases from V and 4 bases from J, with 17 bases between. CDR3 in DNA: TGTGCCACCAGCAACCGCAGGGGTTTGATTTACGAGCAGTACTTC. Amino acids: CATSNRRGLIYEQYF.

The CDR3 DNA follows: TGTGCCAGCAGTGCCGGGTACGAGCAGTACTTC. Its translation: CASSAGYEQYF. This rearrangement joins TRBV2 to TRBJ2-7, with D unresolved. V lost 4 bases and J lost 4, with 5 bases in between. This CDR3 has 11 residues. Germline-derived CDR1 and CDR2 are SNHLY and FYNNEI.

The chain is built from TRBV19 and TRBJ2-7; 9 bases line up with TRBD1. This CDR3 comprises 13 residues. The germline gives CDR1 LNHDA, CDR2 SQIVND (reference sequence). Trimming removed 5 bases from V and 9 bases from J; junction bases left unmatched: 8. The CDR3 DNA reads TGTGCCAGTAGTTCACAGGGGGCCCGAGGGCAGTACTTC. This sequence encodes CASSSQGARGQYF.

The chain joins TRBV5-1 to TRBJ1-2; a weak D match, TRBD1 (5 bases). Trimming cost V 3 bases and J 6 bases, with 9 bases left between them. CDR1 is SGHRS and CDR2 is YFSETQ in the germline V gene. The CDR3 covers 12 residues. CDR3 in amino acids: CASSSQGDGYTF. The DNA of the CDR3 is TGCGCCAGCAGCTCTCAGGGTGATGGCTACACCTTC.

The V call is TRBV6-6, the J call TRBJ2-7, with D tentatively TRBD1 or TRBD2 (5 bases each). With 2 bases removed from V and 2 bases from J, the gap between germline ends came to 7 bases. The CDR3 has 13 amino acids. CDR1 is MNHNY, CDR2 SVGAGI, per germline (reference sequence). The CDR3 loop reads CASSYGGPYEQYF. The CDR3 DNA follows: TGTGCCAGCAGTTACGGGGGACCCTACGAGCAGTACTTC.

This clone showed up just a few times. The V call is TRBV5-1, the J call TRBJ2-2, with 8 bases identical to TRBD1. The CDR3 totals 16 residues. CDR1 is SGHRS and CDR2 is YFSETQ in the germline V gene. V was clipped by 3 bases and J by 5 bases; unmatched bases: 9. The CDR3 protein is CASSSRGRGQTGELFF. Written as DNA, the CDR3 is TGCGCCAGCAGCTCCAGGGGGCGCGGGCAAACCGGGGAGCTGTTTTTT.

Here the CDR3 reads CASSLGLAGVWETQYF. The CDR3 nucleotides read TGCGCCAGCAGCTTGGGACTAGCGGGAGTATGGGAGACCCAGTACTTC. The J gene is TRBJ2-5, the V gene TRBV5-1, with 12 positions matching TRBD2. The CDR3 contains 16 residues. Germline-derived CDR1 and CDR2 are SGHRS and YFSETQ. With 0 bases clipped from V and 5 bases from J, the junction kept 5 bases outside the gene matches.

This chain uses TRBV15 with TRBJ1-5; 7 positions match TRBD1. V lost 5 bases to trimming and J lost 3 bases; unmatched junction nucleotides: 16. The CDR3 covers 18 residues. CDR1 LNHNV and CDR2 YYDKDF come from the germline V gene (reference sequence). CDR3 in amino acids: CATSAITERDSFNQPQHF. The CDR3 DNA reads as TGTGCCACCAGCGCAATAACCGAACGGGACAGCTTCAATCAGCCCCAGCATTTT.

This clone was recorded only once. This chain links TRBV9 with TRBJ2-7; 8 nucleotides line up with TRBD1. V lost 0 bases, J lost 4 bases, and 9 bases stayed unmatched. The CDR3 spans 16 residues. Germline assignment: CDR1 SGDLS and CDR2 YYNGEE. The CDR3 region has the DNA TGTGCCAGCAGCGTAGACTCCGGGACAGGCGGTTACGAGCAGTACTTC. Protein: CASSVDSGTGGYEQYF.

This chain connects TRBV6-5 to TRBJ1-1; perhaps TRBD1 as D (5 bases). Germline V gene lookup returns CDR1 MNHEY and CDR2 SVGAGI. This CDR3 comprises 13 residues. V shed 5 bases and J shed 5 bases, with 12 bases lying between them. Here the CDR3 DNA reads TGTGCCAGCAGTCCCGGGGGGTTTACTGAAGCTTTCTTT. The encoded protein is CASSPGGFTEAFF.

This CDR3 is CSVEGDGQLNYGYTF. The DNA of the CDR3 is TGCAGCGTTGAAGGGGACGGGCAATTAAACTATGGCTACACCTTC. This chain joins TRBV29-1 and TRBJ1-2; D is possibly TRBD1 (5 bases). V lost 1 base, J lost 2 bases, and 14 bases lay in between. The CDR3 is made up of 15 amino acids. In germline, CDR1 is SQVTM, CDR2 ANQGSEA.

The chain carries TRBV28 and TRBJ1-5; no definite D call. Trimming removed 5 bases at V and 4 bases at J, with 3 bases between. The germline V gene has CDR1 MDHEN and CDR2 SYDVKM. CDR3 size: 11 residues. CDR3 nucleotide sequence: TGTGCCAGCAGTGCTAATCAGCCCCAGCATTTT. It encodes CASSANQPQHF.

V gene TRBV7-2 combines with J gene TRBJ2-7, with TRBD2 identical over 8 bases. CDR1 and CDR2 (germline): SGHTA, FQGNSA. The CDR3 is 14 residues long. With V trimmed by 4 bases and J by 5 bases, 7 bases remained unmatched. CDR3 nucleotides: TGTGCCAGCAGCTACAACAGCGGGAGCAACGAGCAGTACTTC. Translating gives CASSYNSGSNEQYF.

The chain links TRBV5-1 to TRBJ2-1; unclear D gene. The germline V gene encodes CDR1 SGHRS and CDR2 YFSETQ. The CDR3 loop spans 14 amino acids. V lost 0 bases and J 2 bases, leaving 6 bases between the germline ends. DNA of the CDR3: TGCGCCAGCAGCTTGGGGGAAGCCTACAATGAGCAGTTCTTC. Its protein product is CASSLGEAYNEQFF.

The chain joins TRBV11-1 to TRBJ1-1, with D possibly TRBD1 on 6 matching bases. Germline assignment: CDR1 SGHAT and CDR2 FQDESV (reference sequence). The CDR3 runs 15 residues. Trimming cost V 5 bases and J 4 bases, with 17 bases left between them. The CDR3 coding sequence is TGTGCCAGCAGCAAAAACAGGGCTACGAGCACTGAAGCTTTCTTT. Encoded protein: CASSKNRATSTEAFF.

The chain uses TRBV11-3 and TRBJ2-7; TRBD2 agrees at 14 bases. V was pared by 5 bases and J by 6 bases, with 3 bases of the junction left unmatched. CDR1 SGHNT and CDR2 YENEEA come from the germline V gene. The CDR3 runs to 14 residues. CDR3 loop: CASSLGLAGGEQYF. CDR3 nucleotides: TGTGCCAGCAGCCTCGGACTAGCGGGAGGCGAGCAGTACTTC. Complete variable domain (other parts from reference TRBV11-3 and TRBJ2-7): EAGVVQSPRYKIIEKKQPVAFWCNPISGHNTLYWYLQNLGQGPELLIRYENEEAVDDSQLPKDRFSAERLKGVDSTLKIQPAELGDSAVYLCASSLGLAGGEQYFGPGTRLTVT.

The chain combines TRBV6-4 with TRBJ2-3; TRBD2 matches at 9 bases. The junction had 5 bases not matched to a gene; V was cut back by 6 bases and J by 4 bases. This CDR3 region has 14 residues. Germline V gene sequence: CDR1 MRHNA, CDR2 SNTAGT. CDR3 DNA sequence: TGTGCCAGCAGGAGTAGCGGGGGTGCAGATACGCAGTATTTT. Protein sequence: CASRSSGGADTQYF.

The V call is TRBV6-1, the J call TRBJ2-2; D gene unclear. The V and J ends lost 7 bases and 3 bases respectively, with 9 bases between them. CDR1 MNHNS and CDR2 SASEGT come from the germline V gene. CDR3 length: 13 amino acids. The CDR3 DNA reads TGTGCCAGCAAGGCTGGAGACACCGGGGAGCTGTTTTTT. It translates to CASKAGDTGELFF.